A single sample is the source of the 32 T cell receptor beta chains below, sequenced in a study of blood T cell repertoires in COVID-19. Method: immunoSEQ multiplex PCR; TCRdb's copy keeps in-frame clones and lacks some. The data hold 250,000 to 300,000 clones, with more than 70% observed a single time. The sequenced sample was peripheral blood. These receptors were collected from a woman aged 25 to 39 with COVID-19, enrolled during active disease.

The V gene is TRBV4-2, the J gene TRBJ2-2, with 10 bases that match TRBD2. Looked up from germline, CDR1 is LGHNA and CDR2 is YNFKEQ. After removal of 0 bases from V and 7 bases from J, the junction contained 20 bases not matched to a gene. This CDR3 is 21 amino acids long. The CDR3 reads CASSQDWLAGAPSRGDGELFF. As DNA, the CDR3 is TGTGCCAGCAGCCAAGATTGGCTAGCGGGAGCCCCAAGCCGGGGGGACGGGGAGCTGTTTTTT.

The chain employs TRBV5-1 and TRBJ2-7; 11 bases map to TRBD1. The germline gives CDR1 SGHRS, CDR2 YFSETQ. V shed 4 bases and J 6 bases; nucleotides not matched to a gene: 9. The CDR3 runs 15 residues. The CDR3 sequence: CASSRRTGGISEQYF. The CDR3 DNA reads as TGCGCCAGCAGCCGGAGGACAGGGGGCATCTCCGAGCAGTACTTC.

The CDR3 is CAISLSGIANYGYTF. CDR3 nucleotide sequence: TGTGCCATCAGTTTATCTGGTATAGCTAACTATGGCTACACCTTC. V usage is TRBV10-3 and J usage is TRBJ1-2; D is undetermined. This CDR3 comprises 15 residues. From germline, CDR1 is ENHRY and CDR2 SYGVKD. Trimming left V 5 bases short and J 0 bases short, with 13 bases between.

The genes are TRBV25-1 and TRBJ2-7, with 8 bases aligning to TRBD1. This CDR3 contains 14 residues. The V gene's germline CDR1 is MGHDK and CDR2 SYGVNS. V lost 2 bases, J lost 3 bases, and 3 bases stayed unmatched. CDR3 in amino acids: CASSEQGAYYEQYF. CDR3 sequence (DNA): TGTGCCAGCAGTGAACAGGGGGCGTACTACGAGCAGTACTTC.

The chain has TRBV21-1 and TRBJ2-3; TRBD2, the D gene given by the table, was not confirmed from the DNA. TRBV21-1 is reported as a pseudogene. CDR3 length: 18 amino acids. The CDR3 bases are TGTGCCAGCAGCACCTCCGGAGGACTAGCGGGAGAATTAGATACGCAGTATTTT. The encoded protein is CASSTSGGLAGELDTQYF.

The CDR3 spells CASSHRDRGDIQYF. The CDR3 bases are TGTGCCAGCAGTCACCGGGACAGGGGTGACATTCAGTACTTC. The V call is TRBV6-5, the J call TRBJ2-4; 10 nucleotides agree with TRBD1. With 5 bases clipped from V and 8 bases from J, the junction kept 6 bases outside the gene matches. The germline V gene has CDR1 MNHEY and CDR2 SVGAGI. This CDR3 has 14 residues.

The V and J genes are TRBV11-2 and TRBJ1-2; a possible D gene is TRBD1 (6 bases). Germline-derived CDR1 and CDR2 are SGHAT and FQNNGV. The V and J ends lost 5 bases and 8 bases respectively, with 21 bases between them. The CDR3 spans 15 residues. The CDR3 loop reads CASSALQGWGIGYTF. The DNA of the CDR3 is TGTGCCAGCAGCGCTCTACAGGGTTGGGGTATCGGCTACACCTTC.

This rearrangement joins TRBV9 to TRBJ2-7; tentatively, D is TRBD2 (7 bases). The CDR3 has 14 amino acids. V shed 4 bases and J shed 4 bases, with 15 bases lying between them. Germline-derived CDR1 and CDR2 are SGDLS and YYNGEE. CDR3 sequence reads: CASSPGEGRYEQYF. In nucleotides, the CDR3 is TGTGCCAGCAGCCCAGGGGAGGGAAGGTACGAGCAGTACTTC.

V is TRBV6-5 and J is TRBJ2-7; 11 nucleotides align to TRBD1. The CDR3 has 14 amino acids. Trimming removed 6 bases from V and 4 bases from J; junction bases left unmatched: 5. CDR1 and CDR2 from the germline V gene are MNHEY and SVGAGI. DNA of the CDR3: TGTGCCAGCAGCAGGACAGGGGGCCCGTACGAGCAGTACTTC. Encoded protein: CASSRTGGPYEQYF.

This sequence joins TRBV1 and TRBJ2-7; the D call TRBD1 from the table was never checked on the DNA. TRBV1 is classified as a pseudogene. This CDR3 region has 15 residues. CDR3 loop: CTSSQDGGPLLEQYF. The CDR3 DNA follows: TGCACCAGCAGCCAAGATGGGGGCCCCCTTTTGGAGCAGTACTTC.

The rearrangement uses TRBV6-4 and TRBJ2-7, with a weak D call TRBD1 (8 bases). CDR3 size: 24 residues. V gave up 0 bases and J gave up 3 bases, with 39 bases separating them. Looked up from germline, CDR1 is MRHNA and CDR2 is SNTAGT. The CDR3 region is CASSDSKDRVRREKGQGPFYEQYF. The CDR3 DNA follows: TGTGCCAGCAGTGACTCGAAGGACAGGGTTCGGCGGGAGAAGGGGCAGGGGCCTTTCTACGAGCAGTACTTC.

This clone is a singleton in its sample. The chain is built from TRBV6-5 and TRBJ2-7; D is perhaps TRBD1 (5 bases). V was cut by 6 bases and J by 2 bases, with 11 bases left in between. This CDR3 is 13 amino acids long. Per germline, CDR1 MNHEY and CDR2 SVGAGI. For the CDR3, the DNA is TGTGCCAGCAGCCGACAGCGCGCCTACGAGCAGTACTTC. It is translated as CASSRQRAYEQYF.

V and J are TRBV6-5 and TRBJ1-4; TRBD1 matches at 9 bases. The junction had 5 bases not matched to a gene; V was cut back by 2 bases and J by 7 bases. The CDR3 runs 15 residues. Germline V gene lookup returns CDR1 MNHEY and CDR2 SVGAGI. DNA for the CDR3: TGTGCCAGCAGTTACGGGACAGGGAAAACTGAAAAACTGTTTTTT. Translated, it gives CASSYGTGKTEKLFF.

The V and J genes are TRBV7-8 and TRBJ1-1; D is uncertain. V dropped 3 bases and J dropped 0 bases, with 8 bases sitting between them. Germline CDR1 and CDR2: SGHVS and FQNEAQ. This CDR3 spans 14 amino acids. The CDR3 bases are TGTGCCAGCAGCTTTTCGGGGATGAACACTGAAGCTTTCTTT. Translating gives CASSFSGMNTEAFF.

J is TRBJ2-3 and V is TRBV19; 8 bases line up with TRBD1. The trim removed 5 bases at V and 6 bases at J, leaving 4 bases unmatched. Germline lookup yields CDR1 LNHDA and CDR2 SQIVND (reference sequence). This CDR3 comprises 13 residues. The CDR3 sequence is CASSQYRGDTQYF. The CDR3 nucleotides are TGTGCCAGTAGTCAATACAGGGGGGATACGCAGTATTTT. The full variable domain, in which reference TRBV19 and TRBJ2-3 provide the parts outside the CDR3, is DGGITQSPKYLFRKEGQNVTLSCEQNLNHDAMYWYRQDPGQGLRLIYYSQIVNDFQKGDIAEGYSVSREKKESFPLTVTSAQKNPTAFYLCASSQYRGDTQYFGPGTRLTVL.

The rearrangement joins TRBV3-1 (or the pseudogene TRBV3-2) to TRBJ2-2, with 12 bases aligning to TRBD1. The CDR3 covers 17 residues. V lost 1 base, J lost 7 bases, and 7 bases stayed unmatched. Germline assignment: CDR1 LGHDT and CDR2 YNNKEL (reference sequence). CDR3 amino acids: CASSQAPGQGANGELFF. CDR3 sequence (DNA): TGTGCCAGCAGCCAAGCCCCGGGACAGGGGGCCAACGGGGAGCTGTTTTTT.

The J gene is TRBJ2-3, the V gene TRBV27; 9 positions agree with TRBD2. The CDR3 consists of 19 residues. In germline, CDR1 is MNHEY, CDR2 SMNVEV (reference sequence). The junction had 13 bases not matched to a gene; V was cut back by 3 bases and J by 0 bases. CDR3 protein: CASSFYMASGVTSTDTQYF. CDR3 sequence (DNA): TGTGCCAGCAGTTTTTACATGGCTAGCGGGGTCACTAGCACAGATACGCAGTATTTT.

The V gene is TRBV30, the J gene TRBJ2-5; 10 positions match TRBD2. The CDR3 contains 14 residues. CDR1 is GTSNPN, CDR2 SVGIG, per germline (reference sequence). V shed 6 bases and J 5 bases; nucleotides not matched to a gene: 9. CDR3 amino acids: CACRASGSKETQYF. The CDR3 DNA sequence: TGTGCCTGTAGAGCTAGCGGGAGTAAGGAGACCCAGTACTTC.

The chain is built from TRBV2 and TRBJ1-2; no clear D gene. Germline V lookup: CDR1 SNHLY, CDR2 FYNNEI. The ends were cut back, 5 bases at V and 0 bases at J, with 4 bases in the middle. The CDR3 contains 12 residues. CDR3 loop: CASSPANYGYTF. The DNA of the CDR3 is TGTGCCAGCAGTCCAGCTAACTATGGCTACACCTTC.

This chain uses TRBV7-9 with TRBJ2-7; tentatively, D is TRBD1 (6 bases). The CDR3 is made up of 15 amino acids. Trimming cost V 5 bases and J 5 bases, with 19 bases left between them. CDR1 is SEHNR, CDR2 FQNEAQ, per germline (reference sequence). In DNA, the CDR3 is TGTGCCAGCAGCCTCTGGTTAGAAGGGGGAGACGAGCAGTACTTC. It codes for CASSLWLEGGDEQYF.

The chain employs TRBV27 and TRBJ2-1; possible D gene TRBD1, 5 bases. The CDR3 totals 16 residues. V lost 2 bases, J lost 4 bases, and 15 bases lay in between. Germline V CDR1 and CDR2: MNHEY, SMNVEV (reference sequence). CDR3 region: CASSLKVPTVYNEQFF. For the CDR3, the DNA is TGTGCCAGCAGTTTAAAAGTCCCGACAGTATACAATGAGCAGTTCTTC.

This chain joins TRBV2 and TRBJ1-3; D unresolved. V was shortened by 7 bases and J by 3 bases, with 13 bases between the two germline ends. Germline assignment: CDR1 SNHLY and CDR2 FYNNEI. The length of the CDR3 is 14 residues. DNA of the CDR3: TGTGCCAGCAACTTTGCGGGCATTGGAAACACCATATATTTT. Amino acid sequence: CASNFAGIGNTIYF.

This rearrangement joins TRBV15 to TRBJ2-7, with TRBD2 identical over 9 bases. The V gene end was trimmed by 2 bases and the J gene end by 0 bases; junction bases not matched to a gene: 2. This CDR3 spans 15 amino acids. Germline lookup yields CDR1 LNHNV and CDR2 YYDKDF (reference sequence). This CDR3 is CATSRLAGSSYEQYF. CDR3 in DNA: TGTGCCACCAGCAGACTAGCGGGAAGCTCCTACGAGCAGTACTTC. The variable domain in full, completed from reference TRBV15 and TRBJ2-7, reads DAMVIQNPRYQVTQFGKPVTLSCSQTLNHNVMYWYQQKSSQAPKLLFHYYDKDFNNEADTPDNFQSRRPNTSFCFLDIRSPGLGDTAMYLCATSRLAGSSYEQYFGPGTRLTVT.

The chain joins TRBV3-1 (or the pseudogene TRBV3-2) to TRBJ2-3; 7 nucleotides line up with TRBD1. CDR1 is LGHDT, CDR2 YNNKEL, per germline (reference sequence). The CDR3 sequence is 14 residues long. J was trimmed by 1 base and V by 4 bases; bases with no gene match: 2. The CDR3 reads CASSRDRRTDTQYF. The CDR3 DNA follows: TGTGCCAGCAGCCGGGACAGACGCACAGATACGCAGTATTTT.

The rearrangement uses TRBV27 and TRBJ2-7; 9 nucleotides agree with TRBD1. J gave up 2 bases and V 5 bases, and 7 bases lay outside the gene matches. The CDR3 is 15 residues long. CDR1 is MNHEY and CDR2 is SMNVEV in the germline V gene (reference sequence). The CDR3 spells CASSLTGQGPYEQYF. The CDR3 bases are TGTGCCAGCAGTCTCACGGGACAGGGTCCCTACGAGCAGTACTTC.

The chain has TRBV7-6 and TRBJ1-1, with TRBD1 identical over 8 bases. In germline, CDR1 is SGHVS, CDR2 FNYEAQ. The CDR3 sequence is 13 residues long. After removal of 5 bases from V and 11 bases from J, the junction contained 10 bases not matched to a gene. The DNA of the CDR3 is TGTGCCAGCAGCCTAACTACGACAGGGGAGGCTTTCTTT. Its translation: CASSLTTTGEAFF.

The genes are TRBV11-2 and TRBJ1-2; 10 positions match TRBD1. Losses at the gene ends were 2 bases for V and 5 bases for J; bases not matched to a gene: 5. CDR3 size: 15 residues. Germline CDR1 is SGHAT and CDR2 is FQNNGV. CDR3 bases: TGTGCCAGCAGCTTATCCGGGACAGGGGCTTATGGCTACACCTTC. This sequence encodes CASSLSGTGAYGYTF. Supplemented by reference TRBV11-2 and TRBJ1-2, the full variable domain reads EAGVAQSPRYKIIEKRQSVAFWCNPISGHATLYWYQQILGQGPKLLIQFQNNGVVDDSQLPKDRFSAERLKGVDSTLKIQPAKLEDSAVYLCASSLSGTGAYGYTFGSGTRLTVV.

The genes are TRBV29-1 and TRBJ1-1; 11 nucleotides agree with TRBD1. CDR1 and CDR2 from the germline V gene are SQVTM and ANQGSEA. The ends lost 7 bases at V and 4 bases at J; junction bases unmatched: 8. The CDR3 length is 14 residues. The CDR3 loop reads CSAWTGGLATEAFF. The DNA for the CDR3 is TGCAGCGCTTGGACAGGGGGCTTGGCCACTGAAGCTTTCTTT.

J is TRBJ2-1 and V is TRBV5-1; 12 bases fit TRBD2. Per germline, CDR1 SGHRS and CDR2 YFSETQ. The CDR3 runs to 16 residues. Trimming cost V 3 bases and J 7 bases; bases outside gene matches: 8. The CDR3 DNA reads as TGCGCCAGCAGCTCCTATGGGACTAGCGGGCATAATGAGCAGTTCTTC. As protein: CASSSYGTSGHNEQFF.

The chain is built from TRBV7-9 and TRBJ1-5; 10 bases are shared with TRBD1. The CDR3 is 14 amino acids. CDR1 is SEHNR, CDR2 FQNEAQ, per germline (reference sequence). The junction had 5 bases not matched to a gene; V was cut back by 6 bases and J by 6 bases. The CDR3 here is CASSSGQGGQPQHF. CDR3 in DNA: TGTGCCAGCAGTTCCGGACAGGGGGGTCAGCCCCAGCATTTT.

The rearrangement uses TRBV4-1 and TRBJ1-4; no firm D call. The CDR3 sequence is 16 residues long. Trimming shortened V by 4 bases and J by 0 bases, and 12 bases separated the two germline ends. The V gene's germline CDR1 is MGHRA and CDR2 YSYEKL. The CDR3 DNA is TGCGCCAGCAGCCCCCCAGGAGGAGCAACTAATGAAAAACTGTTTTTT. Its protein is CASSPPGGATNEKLFF.

This clone was picked up a small number of times. The chain has TRBV10-3 and TRBJ2-2; tentative D call: TRBD2 (5 bases). Trimming stripped 4 bases from V and 5 bases from J, with 14 bases between. Germline values: CDR1 ENHRY, CDR2 SYGVKD. The CDR3 has 15 residues. As DNA, the CDR3 is TGTGCCATCAGTGGCGAACTCGGGGTGACCGGGGAGCTGTTTTTT. Translating it yields CAISGELGVTGELFF.